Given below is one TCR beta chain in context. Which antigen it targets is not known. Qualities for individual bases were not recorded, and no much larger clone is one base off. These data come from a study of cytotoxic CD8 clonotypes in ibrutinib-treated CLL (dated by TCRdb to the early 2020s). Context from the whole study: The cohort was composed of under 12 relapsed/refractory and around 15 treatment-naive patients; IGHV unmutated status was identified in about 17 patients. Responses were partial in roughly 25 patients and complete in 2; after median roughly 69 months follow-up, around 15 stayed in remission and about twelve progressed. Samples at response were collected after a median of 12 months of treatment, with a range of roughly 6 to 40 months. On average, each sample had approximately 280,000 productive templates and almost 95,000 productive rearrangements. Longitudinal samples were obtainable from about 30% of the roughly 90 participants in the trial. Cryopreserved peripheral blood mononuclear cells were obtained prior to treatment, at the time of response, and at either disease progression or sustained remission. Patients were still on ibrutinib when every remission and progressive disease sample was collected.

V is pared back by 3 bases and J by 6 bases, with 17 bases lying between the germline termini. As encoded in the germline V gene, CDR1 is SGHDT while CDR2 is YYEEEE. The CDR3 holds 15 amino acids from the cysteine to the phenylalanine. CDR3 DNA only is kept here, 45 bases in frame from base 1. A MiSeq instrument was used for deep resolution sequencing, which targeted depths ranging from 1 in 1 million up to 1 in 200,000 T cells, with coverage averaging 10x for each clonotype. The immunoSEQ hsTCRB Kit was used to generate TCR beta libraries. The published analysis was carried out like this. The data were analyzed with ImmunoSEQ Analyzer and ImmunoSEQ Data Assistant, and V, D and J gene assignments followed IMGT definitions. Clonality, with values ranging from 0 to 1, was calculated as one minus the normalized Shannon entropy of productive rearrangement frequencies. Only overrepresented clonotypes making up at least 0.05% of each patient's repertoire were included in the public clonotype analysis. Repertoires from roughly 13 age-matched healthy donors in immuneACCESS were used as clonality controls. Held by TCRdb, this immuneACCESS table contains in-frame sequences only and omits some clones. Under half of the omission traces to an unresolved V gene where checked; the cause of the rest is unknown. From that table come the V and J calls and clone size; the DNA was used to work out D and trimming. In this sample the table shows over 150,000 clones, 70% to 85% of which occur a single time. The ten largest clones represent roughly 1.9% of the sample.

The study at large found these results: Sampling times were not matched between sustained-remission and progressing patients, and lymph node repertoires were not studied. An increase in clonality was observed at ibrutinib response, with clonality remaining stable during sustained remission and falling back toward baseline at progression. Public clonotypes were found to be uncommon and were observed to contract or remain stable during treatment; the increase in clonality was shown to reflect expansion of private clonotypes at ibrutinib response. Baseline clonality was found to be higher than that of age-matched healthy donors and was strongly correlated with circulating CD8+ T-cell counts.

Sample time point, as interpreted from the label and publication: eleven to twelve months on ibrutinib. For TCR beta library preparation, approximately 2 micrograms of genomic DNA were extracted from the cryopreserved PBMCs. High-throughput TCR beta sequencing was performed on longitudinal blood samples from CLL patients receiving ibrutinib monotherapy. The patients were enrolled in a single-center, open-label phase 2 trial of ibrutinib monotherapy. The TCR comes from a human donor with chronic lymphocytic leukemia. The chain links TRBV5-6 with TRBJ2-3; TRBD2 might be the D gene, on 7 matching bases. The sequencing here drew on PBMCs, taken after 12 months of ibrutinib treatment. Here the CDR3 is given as CASSYLRGGPDTQYF. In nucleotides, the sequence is TGTGCCAGCAGCTATTTGAGGGGGGGCCCGGATACGCAGTATTTT.